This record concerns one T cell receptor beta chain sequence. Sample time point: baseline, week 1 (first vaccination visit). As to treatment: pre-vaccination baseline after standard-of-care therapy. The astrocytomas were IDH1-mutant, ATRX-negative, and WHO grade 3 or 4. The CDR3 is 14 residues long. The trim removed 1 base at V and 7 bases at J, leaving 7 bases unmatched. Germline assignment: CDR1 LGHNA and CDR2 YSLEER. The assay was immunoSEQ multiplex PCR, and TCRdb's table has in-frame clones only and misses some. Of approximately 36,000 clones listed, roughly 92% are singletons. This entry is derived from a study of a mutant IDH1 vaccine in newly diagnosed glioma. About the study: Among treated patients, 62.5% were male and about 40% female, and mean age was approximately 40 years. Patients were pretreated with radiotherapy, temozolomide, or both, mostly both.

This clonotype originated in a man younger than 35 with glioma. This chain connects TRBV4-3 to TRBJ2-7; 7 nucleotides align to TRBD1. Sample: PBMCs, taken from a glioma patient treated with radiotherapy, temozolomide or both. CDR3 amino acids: CASSQGQGDWEQYF. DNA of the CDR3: TGCGCCAGCAGCCAAGGCCAGGGGGATTGGGAGCAGTACTTC.